This T cell receptor beta chain was recorded in a study of blood T cell repertoires in COVID-19. The overall study: Sites across the United States, Italy and Spain contributed samples from acute and convalescent COVID-19. Nucleic acid was either cDNA or gDNA, and it came from T cells, B-cell-depleted T cells, or PBMCs.

Some clones are missing from TCRdb's copy, which holds only in-frame ones; the method was immunoSEQ multiplex PCR. The data show roughly 150,000 clones, with 84% seen just once and approximately 8% held by the top ten. Clinical history reported by participants formed the basis on which cohorts were assigned. The sequence was collected from a woman in her fifties or sixties who had recovered from COVID-19. The specimen sequenced was PBMCs or T cells enriched from blood (not recorded which).

The CDR3 spells CASSIRGYEQYF. For the CDR3, the DNA is TGTGCCAGTAGTATCCGCGGTTACGAGCAGTACTTC. The chain has TRBV19 and TRBJ2-7; D not resolved. The V end lost 3 bases, the J end lost 4 bases, and 7 bases lay between the germline ends. Germline V CDR1 and CDR2: LNHDA, SQIVND (reference sequence). The CDR3 runs 12 residues.